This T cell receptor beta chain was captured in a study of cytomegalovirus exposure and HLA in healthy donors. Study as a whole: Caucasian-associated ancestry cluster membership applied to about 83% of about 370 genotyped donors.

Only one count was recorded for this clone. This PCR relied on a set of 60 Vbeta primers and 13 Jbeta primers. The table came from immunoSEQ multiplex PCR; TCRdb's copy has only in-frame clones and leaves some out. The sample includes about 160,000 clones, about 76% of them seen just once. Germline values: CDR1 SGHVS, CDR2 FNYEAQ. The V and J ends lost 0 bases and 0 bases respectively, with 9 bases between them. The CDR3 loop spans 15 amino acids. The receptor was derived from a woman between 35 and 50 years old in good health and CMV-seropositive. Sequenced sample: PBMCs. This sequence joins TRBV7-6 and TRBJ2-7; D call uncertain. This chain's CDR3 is CASSLAYSFSYEQYF. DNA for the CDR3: TGTGCCAGCAGCTTAGCTTACAGCTTCTCCTACGAGCAGTACTTC.